This T cell receptor beta chain emerged from a study of OX40 agonist ivuxolimab in advanced cancers. Study-level information: The group had a mean age of around 60 years, ranged from 23 to 79, and was 82.7% male. The study, taken as a whole, reports: Partial responders dosed at 0.1-3.0 mg/kg displayed clonal expansion ranking among the lowest. Clones of CD4+ and CD8+ blood T cells grew by week 6 at doses of 0.1 to 3.0 mg/kg.

Measured with immunoSEQ multiplex PCR; TCRdb has only the in-frame clones, and not every one. The data contain approximately 65,000 clones, around four fifths of them singletons. Only one count was recorded for this clone. Antigen specificity is unknown. Samples of blood were obtained at baseline, on cycle 4 day 1, and on cycle 7 day 1. Sequenced here: CD4+ or CD8+ T cells sorted from blood, sampled in a trial of the OX40 agonist ivuxolimab. The TCR comes from an adult with an advanced solid tumor such as melanoma, head and neck, liver or kidney cancer.

Here the CDR3 reads CARSVGRPASREQFF. The CDR3 nucleotides are TGTGCCAGAAGCGTGGGGAGGCCCGCTAGTCGTGAGCAGTTCTTC. The chain combines TRBV5-3 with TRBJ2-1; the D gene is possibly TRBD2 (6 bases). TRBV5-3 is an ORF for which the function is uncertain. The CDR3 sequence is 15 residues long. The germline V and J ends were trimmed by 4 bases and 9 bases, with 20 bases remaining between them.